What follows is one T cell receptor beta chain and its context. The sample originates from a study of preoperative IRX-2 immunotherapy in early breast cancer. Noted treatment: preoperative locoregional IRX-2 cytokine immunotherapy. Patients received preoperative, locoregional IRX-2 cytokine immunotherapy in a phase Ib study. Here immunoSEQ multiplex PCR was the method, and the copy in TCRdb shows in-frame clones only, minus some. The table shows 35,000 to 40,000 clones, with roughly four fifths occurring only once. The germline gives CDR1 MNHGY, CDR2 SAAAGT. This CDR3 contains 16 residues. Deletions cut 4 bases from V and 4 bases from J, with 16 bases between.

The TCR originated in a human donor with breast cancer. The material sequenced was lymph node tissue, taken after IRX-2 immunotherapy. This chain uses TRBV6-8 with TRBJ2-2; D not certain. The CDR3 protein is CASSSSSRRSTGELFF. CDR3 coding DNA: TGTGCCAGCAGTTCATCCTCACGAAGGTCCACCGGGGAGCTGTTTTTT.